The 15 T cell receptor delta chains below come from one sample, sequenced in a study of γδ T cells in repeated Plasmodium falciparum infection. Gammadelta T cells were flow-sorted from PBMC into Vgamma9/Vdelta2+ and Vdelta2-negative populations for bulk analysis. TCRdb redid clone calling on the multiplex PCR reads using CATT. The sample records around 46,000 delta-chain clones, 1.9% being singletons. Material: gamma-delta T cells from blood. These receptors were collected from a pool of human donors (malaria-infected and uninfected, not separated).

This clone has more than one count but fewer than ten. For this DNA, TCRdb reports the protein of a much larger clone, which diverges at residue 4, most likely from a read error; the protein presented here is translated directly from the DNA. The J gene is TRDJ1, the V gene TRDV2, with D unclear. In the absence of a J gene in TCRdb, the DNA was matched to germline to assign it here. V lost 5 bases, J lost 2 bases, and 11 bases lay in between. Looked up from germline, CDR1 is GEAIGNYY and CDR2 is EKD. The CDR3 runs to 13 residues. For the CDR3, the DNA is TGTGCCTGTGGTCAAATTGAGACCGATAAACTCATCTTT. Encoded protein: CACGQIETDKLIF.

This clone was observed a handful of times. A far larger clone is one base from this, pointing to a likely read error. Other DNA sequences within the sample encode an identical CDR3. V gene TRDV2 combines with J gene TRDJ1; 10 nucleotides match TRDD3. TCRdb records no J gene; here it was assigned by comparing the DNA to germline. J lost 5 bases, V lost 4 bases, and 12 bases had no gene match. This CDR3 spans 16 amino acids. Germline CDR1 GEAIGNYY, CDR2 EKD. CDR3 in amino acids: CACEKMGDTLKDKLIF. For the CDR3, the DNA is TGTGCCTGTGAGAAGATGGGGGATACTCTGAAGGATAAACTCATCTTT.

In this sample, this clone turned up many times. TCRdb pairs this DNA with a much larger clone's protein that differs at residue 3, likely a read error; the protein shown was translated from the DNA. In DNA, the CDR3 is TGTGCCTCTAACCCCTTCCCGATTAACTGGGGGATTCCCTGGGACACCCGACAGATGTTTTTC. It encodes CASNPFPINWGIPWDTRQMFF. The chain employs TRDV3 and TRDJ3; 10 bases fit TRDD3. The J gene was missing in TCRdb and was found by matching the end of the DNA to germline. V gave up 4 bases and J gave up 2 bases; unmatched junction bases: 20. The V gene's germline CDR1 is TVYSNPD and CDR2 GDNSRS (reference sequence). The CDR3 has 21 residues.

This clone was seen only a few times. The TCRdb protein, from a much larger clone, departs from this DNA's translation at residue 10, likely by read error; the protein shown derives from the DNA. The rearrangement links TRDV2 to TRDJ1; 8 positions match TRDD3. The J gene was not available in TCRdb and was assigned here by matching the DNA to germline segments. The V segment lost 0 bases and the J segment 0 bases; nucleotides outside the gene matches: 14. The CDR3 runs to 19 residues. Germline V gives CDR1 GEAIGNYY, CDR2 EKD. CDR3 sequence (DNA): TGTGCCTGTGACACCGTTTCTGGGGGAAACTCCGGGTACACCGATAAACTCATCTTT. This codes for CACDTVSGGNSGYTDKLIF.

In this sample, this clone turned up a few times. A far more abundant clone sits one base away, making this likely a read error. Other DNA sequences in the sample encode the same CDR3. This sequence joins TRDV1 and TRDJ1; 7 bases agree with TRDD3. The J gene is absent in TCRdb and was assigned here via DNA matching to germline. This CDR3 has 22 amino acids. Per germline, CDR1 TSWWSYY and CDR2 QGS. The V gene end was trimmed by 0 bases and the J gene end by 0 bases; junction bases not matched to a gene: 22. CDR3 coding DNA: TGTGCTCTTGGGGAACTCCCCCCTTACTTGACTACTGGGGCCTTGTACACCGATAAACTCATCTTT. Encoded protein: CALGELPPYLTTGALYTDKLIF.

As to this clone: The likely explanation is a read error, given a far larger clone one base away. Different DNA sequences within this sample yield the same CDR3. In nucleotides, the CDR3 is TGTGCCTGTGACACCGTCGCTCCAATCCGCGATACAAGGCGCGGCGATAAACTCATCTTT. It translates to CACDTVAPIRDTRRGDKLIF. The chain is built from TRDV2 and TRDJ1, with D maybe TRDD3 (5 bases). The J gene was not available in TCRdb and was assigned here by matching the DNA to germline segments. V shed 0 bases and J shed 4 bases, with 29 bases lying between them. The length of the CDR3 is 20 residues. Germline CDR1 GEAIGNYY, CDR2 EKD.

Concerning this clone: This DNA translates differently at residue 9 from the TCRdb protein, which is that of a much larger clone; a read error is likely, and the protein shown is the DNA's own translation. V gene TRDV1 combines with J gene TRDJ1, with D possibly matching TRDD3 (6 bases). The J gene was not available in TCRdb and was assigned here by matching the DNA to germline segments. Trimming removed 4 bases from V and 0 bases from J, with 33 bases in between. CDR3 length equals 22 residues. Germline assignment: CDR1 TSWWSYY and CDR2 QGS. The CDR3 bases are TGTGCTCTTGGGGCCTTCGTTCCTGCACCGAGTTGGGGGGCCCGGTACACCGATAAACTCATCTTT. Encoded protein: CALGAFVPAPSWGARYTDKLIF.

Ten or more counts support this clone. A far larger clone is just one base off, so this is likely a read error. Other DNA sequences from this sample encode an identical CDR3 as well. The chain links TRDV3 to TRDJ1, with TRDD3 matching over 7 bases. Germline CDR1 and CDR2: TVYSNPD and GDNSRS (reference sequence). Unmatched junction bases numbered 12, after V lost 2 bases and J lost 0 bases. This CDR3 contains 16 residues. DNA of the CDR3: TGTGCCTTTGATTACTGGGGACCAGCGTACACCGATAAACTCATCTTT. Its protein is CAFDYWGPAYTDKLIF.

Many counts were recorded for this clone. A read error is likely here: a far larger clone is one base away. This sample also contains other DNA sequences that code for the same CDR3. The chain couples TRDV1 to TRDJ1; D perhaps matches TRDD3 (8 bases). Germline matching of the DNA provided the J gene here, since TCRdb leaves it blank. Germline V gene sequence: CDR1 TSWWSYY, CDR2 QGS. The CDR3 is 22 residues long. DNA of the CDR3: TGTGCTCTCGGGGTTCCCTTCCTCCGTCGGGGCTGGGGGACCCGATACACCGATAAACTCATCTTT. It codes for CALGVPFLRRGWGTRYTDKLIF.

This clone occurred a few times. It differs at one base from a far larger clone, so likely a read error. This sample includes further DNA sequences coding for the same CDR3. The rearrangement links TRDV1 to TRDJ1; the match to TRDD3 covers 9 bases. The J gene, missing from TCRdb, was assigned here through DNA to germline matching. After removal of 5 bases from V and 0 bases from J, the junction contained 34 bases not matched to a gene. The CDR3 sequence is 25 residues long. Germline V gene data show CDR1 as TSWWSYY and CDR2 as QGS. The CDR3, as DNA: TGTGCTCTTGGGCGTCGTAGGCCTTTCCTAATGTTAGTTACTGGGGGACCGCTGTACACCGATAAACTCATCTTT. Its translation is CALGRRRPFLMLVTGGPLYTDKLIF.

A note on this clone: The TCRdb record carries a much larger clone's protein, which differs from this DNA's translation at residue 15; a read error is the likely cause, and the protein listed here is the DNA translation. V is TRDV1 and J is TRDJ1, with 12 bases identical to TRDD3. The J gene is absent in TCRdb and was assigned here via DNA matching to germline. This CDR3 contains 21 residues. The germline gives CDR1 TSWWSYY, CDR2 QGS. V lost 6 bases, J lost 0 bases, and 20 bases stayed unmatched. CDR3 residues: CALGVARGWGIRILHTDKLIF. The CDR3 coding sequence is TGTGCTCTTGGAGTTGCCAGAGGCTGGGGGATACGAATCCTACACACCGATAAACTCATCTTT.

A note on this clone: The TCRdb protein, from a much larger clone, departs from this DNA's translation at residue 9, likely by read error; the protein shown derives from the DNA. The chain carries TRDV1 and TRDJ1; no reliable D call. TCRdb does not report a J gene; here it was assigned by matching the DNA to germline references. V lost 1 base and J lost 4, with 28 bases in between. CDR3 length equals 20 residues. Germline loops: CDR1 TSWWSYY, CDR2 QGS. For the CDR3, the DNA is TGTGCTCTTGGGGAACAATGGCCGTATGGGAGGGGCCTATGGAACGATAAACTCATCTTT. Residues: CALGEQWPYGRGLWNDKLIF.

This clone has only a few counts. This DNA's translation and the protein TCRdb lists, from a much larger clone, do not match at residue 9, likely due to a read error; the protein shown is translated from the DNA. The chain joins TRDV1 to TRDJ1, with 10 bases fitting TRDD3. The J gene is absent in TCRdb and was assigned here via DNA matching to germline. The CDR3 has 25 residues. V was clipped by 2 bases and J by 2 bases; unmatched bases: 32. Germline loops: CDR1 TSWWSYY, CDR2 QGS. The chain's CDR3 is CALGEDRWALRNNWGIVSPTDKLIF. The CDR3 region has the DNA TGTGCTCTTGGGGAAGATCGGTGGGCCCTACGCAATAACTGGGGGATTGTCTCCCCAACCGATAAACTCATCTTT.

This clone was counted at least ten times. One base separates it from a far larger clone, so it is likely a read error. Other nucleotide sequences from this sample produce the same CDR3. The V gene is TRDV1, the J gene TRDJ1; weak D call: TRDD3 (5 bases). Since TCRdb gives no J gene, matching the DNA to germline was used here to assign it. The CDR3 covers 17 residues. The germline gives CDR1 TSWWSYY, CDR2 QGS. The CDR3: CALGERYPLLRTDKLIF. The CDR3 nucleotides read TGTGCCCTTGGGGAACGGTATCCTTTACTAAGAACCGATAAACTCATCTTT.

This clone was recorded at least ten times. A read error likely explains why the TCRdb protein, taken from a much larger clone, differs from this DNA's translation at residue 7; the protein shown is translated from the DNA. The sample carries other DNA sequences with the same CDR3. This CDR3 is CAFRLHRGIREYTDKLIF. The CDR3 nucleotides read TGTGCCTTTAGACTCCACCGGGGGATACGGGAGTACACCGATAAACTCATCTTT. V usage is TRDV3 and J usage is TRDJ1; 10 bases fit TRDD3. Germline V CDR1 and CDR2: TVYSNPD, GDNSRS (reference sequence). J lost 0 bases, V lost 0 bases, and 13 bases had no gene match. The CDR3 is 18 residues long. Drawing the rest from reference TRDV3 and TRDJ1, the complete variable domain is CDKVTQSSPDQTVASGSEVVLLCTYDTVYSNPDLFWYRIRPDYSFQFVFYGDNSRSEGADFTQGRFSVKHILTQKAFHLVISPVRTEDSATYYCAFRLHRGIREYTDKLIFGKGTRVTVEP.